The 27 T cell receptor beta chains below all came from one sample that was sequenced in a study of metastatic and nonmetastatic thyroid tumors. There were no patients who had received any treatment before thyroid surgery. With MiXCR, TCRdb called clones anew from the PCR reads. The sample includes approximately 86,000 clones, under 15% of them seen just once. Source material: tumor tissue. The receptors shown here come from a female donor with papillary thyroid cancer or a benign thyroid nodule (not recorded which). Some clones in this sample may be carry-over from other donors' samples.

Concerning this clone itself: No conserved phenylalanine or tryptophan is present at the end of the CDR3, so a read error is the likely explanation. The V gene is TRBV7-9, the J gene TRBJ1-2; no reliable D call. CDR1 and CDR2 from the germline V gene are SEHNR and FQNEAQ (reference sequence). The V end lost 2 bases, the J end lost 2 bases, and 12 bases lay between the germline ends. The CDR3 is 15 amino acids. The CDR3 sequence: CASSLLGLLNYGYTV. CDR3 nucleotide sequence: TGTGCCAGCAGCTTACTAGGCCTCCTGAACTATGGCTACACCGTC.

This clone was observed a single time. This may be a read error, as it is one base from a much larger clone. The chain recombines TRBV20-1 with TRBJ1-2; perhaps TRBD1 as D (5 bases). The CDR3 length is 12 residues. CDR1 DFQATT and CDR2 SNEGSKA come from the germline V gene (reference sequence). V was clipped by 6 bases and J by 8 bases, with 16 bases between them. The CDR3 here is CSAAVAGHGYTF. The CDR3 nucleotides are TGCAGTGCGGCCGTGGCGGGGCACGGCTACACCTTC.

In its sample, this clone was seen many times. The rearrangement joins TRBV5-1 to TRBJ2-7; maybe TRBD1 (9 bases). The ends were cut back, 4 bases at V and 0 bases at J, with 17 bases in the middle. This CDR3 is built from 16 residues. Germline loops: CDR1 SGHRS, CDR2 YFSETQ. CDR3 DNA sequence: TGCGCCAGCAGCCTGGGACAGGGACTAGTCTCCTACGAGCAGTACTTC. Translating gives CASSLGQGLVSYEQYF.

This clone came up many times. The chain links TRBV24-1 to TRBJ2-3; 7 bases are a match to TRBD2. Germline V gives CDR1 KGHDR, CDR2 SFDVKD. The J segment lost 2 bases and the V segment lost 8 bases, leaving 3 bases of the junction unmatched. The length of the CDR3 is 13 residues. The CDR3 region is CATTSGVTDTQYF. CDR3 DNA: TGTGCCACCACTAGCGGAGTCACAGATACGCAGTATTTT.

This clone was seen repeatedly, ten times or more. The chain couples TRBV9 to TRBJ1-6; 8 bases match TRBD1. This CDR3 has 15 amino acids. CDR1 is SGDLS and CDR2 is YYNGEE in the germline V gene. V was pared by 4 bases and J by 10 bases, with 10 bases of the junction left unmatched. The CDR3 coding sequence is TGTGCCAGCAGCTCTGGACAGGGCGGAGGGTCACCCCTCCACTTT. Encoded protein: CASSSGQGGGSPLHF.

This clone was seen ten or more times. CDR3 sequence: CASSSNGRPEPYEQYF. The CDR3 nucleotides are TGTGCCAGCAGCTCCAACGGACGGCCGGAACCCTACGAGCAGTACTTC. V is TRBV7-8 and J is TRBJ2-7; D is undetermined. Between the trimmed V and J ends, which lost 4 bases and 2 bases, there was a span of 18 bases. This CDR3 contains 16 residues. Germline V gene lookup returns CDR1 SGHVS and CDR2 FQNEAQ.

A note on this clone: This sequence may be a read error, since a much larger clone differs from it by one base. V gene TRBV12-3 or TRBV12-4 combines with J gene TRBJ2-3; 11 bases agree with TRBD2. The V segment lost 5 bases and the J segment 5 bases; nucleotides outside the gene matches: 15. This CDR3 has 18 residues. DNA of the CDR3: TGTGCCAGCAGTCTATACCCTCATAGCGGGAGGGCCGTAGATACGCAGTATTTT. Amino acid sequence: CASSLYPHSGRAVDTQYF.

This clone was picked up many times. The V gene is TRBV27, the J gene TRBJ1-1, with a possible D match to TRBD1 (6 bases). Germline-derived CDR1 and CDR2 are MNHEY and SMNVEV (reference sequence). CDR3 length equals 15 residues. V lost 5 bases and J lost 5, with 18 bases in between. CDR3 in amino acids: CASSLQTGGGTEAFF. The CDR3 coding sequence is TGTGCCAGCAGTCTGCAGACAGGAGGTGGGACTGAAGCTTTCTTT.

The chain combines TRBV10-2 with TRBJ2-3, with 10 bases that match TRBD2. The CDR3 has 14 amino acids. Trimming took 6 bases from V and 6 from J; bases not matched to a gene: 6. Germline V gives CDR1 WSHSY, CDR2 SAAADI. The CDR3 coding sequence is TGCGCCAGCAGAAACAGCGGGAGGGACGATACGCAGTATTTT. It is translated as CASRNSGRDDTQYF.

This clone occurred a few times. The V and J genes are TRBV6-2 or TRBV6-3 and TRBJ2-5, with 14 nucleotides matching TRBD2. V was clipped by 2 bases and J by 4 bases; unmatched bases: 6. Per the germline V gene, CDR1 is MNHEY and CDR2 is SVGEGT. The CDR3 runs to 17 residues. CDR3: CASSYSRGLAGVETQYF. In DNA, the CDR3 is TGTGCCAGCAGTTACAGTCGGGGACTAGCGGGAGTAGAGACCCAGTACTTC.

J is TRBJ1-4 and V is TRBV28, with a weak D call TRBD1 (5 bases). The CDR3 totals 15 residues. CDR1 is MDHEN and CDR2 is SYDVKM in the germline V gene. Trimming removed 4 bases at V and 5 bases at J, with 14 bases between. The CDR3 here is CASSYRGHRNEKLFF. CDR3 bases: TGTGCCAGCAGTTATAGGGGCCATCGAAATGAAAAACTGTTTTTT.

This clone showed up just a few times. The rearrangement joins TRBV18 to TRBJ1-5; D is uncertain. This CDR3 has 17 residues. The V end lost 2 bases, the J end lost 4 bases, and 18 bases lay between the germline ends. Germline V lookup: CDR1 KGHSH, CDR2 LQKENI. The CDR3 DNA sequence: TGTGCCAGCTCACCAGGGTTGGAGGGAGTCGGGAATCAGCCCCAGCATTTT. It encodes CASSPGLEGVGNQPQHF.

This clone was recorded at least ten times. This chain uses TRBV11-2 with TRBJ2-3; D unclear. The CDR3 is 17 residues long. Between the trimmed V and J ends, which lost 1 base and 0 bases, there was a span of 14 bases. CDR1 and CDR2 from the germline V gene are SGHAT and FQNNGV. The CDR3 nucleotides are TGTGCCAGCAGCTTAGGAGGTGCAGCTCCTAGCACAGATACGCAGTATTTT. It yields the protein CASSLGGAAPSTDTQYF.

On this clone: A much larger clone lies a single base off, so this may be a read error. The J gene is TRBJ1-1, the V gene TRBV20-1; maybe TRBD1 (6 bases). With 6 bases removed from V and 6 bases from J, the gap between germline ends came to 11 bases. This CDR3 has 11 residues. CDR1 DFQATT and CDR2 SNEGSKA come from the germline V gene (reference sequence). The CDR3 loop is CSAQGQSEAFF. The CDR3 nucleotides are TGCAGTGCCCAAGGACAGTCTGAAGCTTTCTTT.

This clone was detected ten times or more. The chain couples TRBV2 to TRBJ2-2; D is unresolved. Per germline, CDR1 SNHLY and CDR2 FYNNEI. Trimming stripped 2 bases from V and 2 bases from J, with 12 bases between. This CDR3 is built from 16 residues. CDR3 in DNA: TGTGCCAGCAGTGAAACCAGGACCATAAACACCGGGGAGCTGTTTTTT. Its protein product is CASSETRTINTGELFF.

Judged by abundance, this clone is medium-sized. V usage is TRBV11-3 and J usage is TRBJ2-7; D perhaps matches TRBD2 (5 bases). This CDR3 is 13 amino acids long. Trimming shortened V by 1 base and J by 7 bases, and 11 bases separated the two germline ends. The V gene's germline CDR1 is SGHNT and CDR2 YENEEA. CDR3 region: CASSLGGSVEQYF. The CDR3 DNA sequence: TGTGCCAGCAGCTTAGGCGGGTCGGTGGAGCAGTACTTC.

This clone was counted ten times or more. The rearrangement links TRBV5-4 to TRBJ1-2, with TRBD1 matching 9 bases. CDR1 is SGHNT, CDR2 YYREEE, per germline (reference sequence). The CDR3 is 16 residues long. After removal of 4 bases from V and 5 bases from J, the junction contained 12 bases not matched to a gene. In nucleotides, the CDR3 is TGTGCCAGCAGCCCGACTCTGGACAGGGGTGTTTATGGCTACACCTTC. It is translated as CASSPTLDRGVYGYTF.

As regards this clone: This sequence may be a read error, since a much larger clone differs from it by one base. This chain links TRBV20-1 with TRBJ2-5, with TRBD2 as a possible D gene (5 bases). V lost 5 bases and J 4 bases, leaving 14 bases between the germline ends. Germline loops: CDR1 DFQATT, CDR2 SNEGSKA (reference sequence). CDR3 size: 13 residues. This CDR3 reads CSAGSVIGETQYF. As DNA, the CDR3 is TGCAGTGCTGGTAGCGTGATAGGAGAGACCCAGTACTTC.

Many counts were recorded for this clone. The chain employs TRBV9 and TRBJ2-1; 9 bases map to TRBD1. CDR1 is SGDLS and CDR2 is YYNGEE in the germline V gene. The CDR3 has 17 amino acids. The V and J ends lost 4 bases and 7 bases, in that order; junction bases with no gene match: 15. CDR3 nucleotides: TGTGCCAGCAGCCCGCGACCTGGGACAGGGTTAAGAAATGAGCAGTTCTTC. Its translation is CASSPRPGTGLRNEQFF.

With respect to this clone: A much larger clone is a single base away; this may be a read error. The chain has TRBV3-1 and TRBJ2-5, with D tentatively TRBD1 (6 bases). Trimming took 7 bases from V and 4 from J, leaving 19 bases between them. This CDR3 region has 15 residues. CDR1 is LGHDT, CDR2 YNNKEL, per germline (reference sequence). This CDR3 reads CASIPQGKTAETQYF. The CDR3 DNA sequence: TGTGCCAGCATCCCCCAGGGGAAAACCGCAGAGACCCAGTACTTC.

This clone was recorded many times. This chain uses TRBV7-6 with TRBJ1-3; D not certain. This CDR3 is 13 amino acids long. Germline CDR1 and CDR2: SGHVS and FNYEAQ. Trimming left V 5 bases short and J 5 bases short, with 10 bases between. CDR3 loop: CASSGEGRNTIYF. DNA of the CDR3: TGTGCCAGCAGCGGTGAAGGGAGAAACACCATATATTTT.

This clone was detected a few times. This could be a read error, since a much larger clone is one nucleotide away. CDR3 bases: TGCAGCGCTCCACTAGCGGGGGGGCACAATGAGCAGTTCTTC. Translated, it gives CSAPLAGGHNEQFF. The chain carries TRBV29-1 and TRBJ2-1, with 13 bases that match TRBD2. CDR1 and CDR2 (germline): SQVTM, ANQGSEA. This CDR3 spans 14 amino acids. V trimming: 7 bases; J trimming: 5 bases; junction bases outside the gene matches: 5.

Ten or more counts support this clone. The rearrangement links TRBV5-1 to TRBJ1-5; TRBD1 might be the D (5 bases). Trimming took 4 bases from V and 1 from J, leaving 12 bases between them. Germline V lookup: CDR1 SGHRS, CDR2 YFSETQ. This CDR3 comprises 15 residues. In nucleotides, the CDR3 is TGCGCCAGCAGCGCTAGCGGGGGAAGCAATCAGCCCCAGCATTTT. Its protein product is CASSASGGSNQPQHF.

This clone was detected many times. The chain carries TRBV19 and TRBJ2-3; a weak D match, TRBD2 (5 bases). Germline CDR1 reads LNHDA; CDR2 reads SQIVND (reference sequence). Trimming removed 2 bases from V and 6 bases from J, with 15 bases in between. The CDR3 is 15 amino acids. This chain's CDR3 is CASSISRDPSDTQYF. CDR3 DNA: TGTGCCAGTAGTATATCGAGGGATCCCTCGGATACGCAGTATTTT.

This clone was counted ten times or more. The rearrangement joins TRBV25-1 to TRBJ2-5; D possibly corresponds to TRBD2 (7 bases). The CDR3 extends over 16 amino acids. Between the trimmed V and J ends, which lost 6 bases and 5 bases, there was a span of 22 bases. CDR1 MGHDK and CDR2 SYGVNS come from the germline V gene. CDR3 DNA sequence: TGTGCCAGCAGCAGTAATAGGGGGGGGCTGGGGGAGACCCAGTACTTC. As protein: CASSSNRGGLGETQYF.

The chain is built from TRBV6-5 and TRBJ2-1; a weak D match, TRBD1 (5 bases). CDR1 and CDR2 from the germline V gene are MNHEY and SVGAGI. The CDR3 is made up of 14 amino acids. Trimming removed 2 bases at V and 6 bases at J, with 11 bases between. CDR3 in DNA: TGTGCCAGCAGTTACCCAGGGTGGTCCAATGAGCAGTTCTTC. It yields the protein CASSYPGWSNEQFF.

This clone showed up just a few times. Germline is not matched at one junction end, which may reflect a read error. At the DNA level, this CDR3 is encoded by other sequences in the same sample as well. The CDR3 reads CASSLQGTGGANVLTF. CDR3 DNA: TGTGCCAGCAGCTTACAGGGTACTGGTGGGGCCAACGTCCTGACCTTC. The chain uses TRBV5-5 and TRBJ2-6; the D gene is possibly TRBD1 (6 bases). Germline V CDR1 and CDR2: SGHKS, YYEKEE (reference sequence). The CDR3 consists of 16 residues.